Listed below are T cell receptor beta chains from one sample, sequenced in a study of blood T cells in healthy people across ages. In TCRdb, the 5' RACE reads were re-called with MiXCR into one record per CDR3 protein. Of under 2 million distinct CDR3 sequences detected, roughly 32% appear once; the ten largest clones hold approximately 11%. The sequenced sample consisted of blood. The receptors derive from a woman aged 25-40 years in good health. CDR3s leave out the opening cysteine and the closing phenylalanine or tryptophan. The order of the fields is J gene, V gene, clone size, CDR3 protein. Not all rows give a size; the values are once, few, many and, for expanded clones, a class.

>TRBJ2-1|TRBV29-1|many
SVVGTSVYNEQF
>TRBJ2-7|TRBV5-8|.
ASSFRGREEQY
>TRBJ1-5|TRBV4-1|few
ASSYQPGTGGQPQH
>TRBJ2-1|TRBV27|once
ASSWASEWNKQF
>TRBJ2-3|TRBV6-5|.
ASSYSGTGGEGGTDTQY
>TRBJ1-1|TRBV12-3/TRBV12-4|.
ASSDVGGRTEAF
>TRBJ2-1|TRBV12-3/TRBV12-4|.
ASRFVYNEQF
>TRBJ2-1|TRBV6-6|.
ASSYPGTSGRVSQF
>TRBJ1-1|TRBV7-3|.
ASSGQGPEAF
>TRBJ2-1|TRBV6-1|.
ASSARSRGSLYNEQF
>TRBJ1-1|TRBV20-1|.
SARTRGERGTEAF
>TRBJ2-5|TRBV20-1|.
SARLRAGETQY
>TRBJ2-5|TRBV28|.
ASSLPGQGGHEQY
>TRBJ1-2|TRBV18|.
ASSPGTSWDYGYT
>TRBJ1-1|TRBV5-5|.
ASSEGLGMNTEAF
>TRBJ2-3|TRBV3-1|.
ASSQGIPGQAVGTQY
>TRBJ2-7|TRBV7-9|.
ASSPEGTSPYEQY
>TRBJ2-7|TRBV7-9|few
ASSLTAGGAYEQY
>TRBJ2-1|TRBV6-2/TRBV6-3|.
ASSSLQF
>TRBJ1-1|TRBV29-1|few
SVEVEAQGTEAF
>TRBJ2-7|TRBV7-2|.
ASSLDSRAAYEQY
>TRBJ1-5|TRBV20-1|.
SASRDQPQH
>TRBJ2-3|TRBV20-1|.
SASPSSSGRSVDTQY